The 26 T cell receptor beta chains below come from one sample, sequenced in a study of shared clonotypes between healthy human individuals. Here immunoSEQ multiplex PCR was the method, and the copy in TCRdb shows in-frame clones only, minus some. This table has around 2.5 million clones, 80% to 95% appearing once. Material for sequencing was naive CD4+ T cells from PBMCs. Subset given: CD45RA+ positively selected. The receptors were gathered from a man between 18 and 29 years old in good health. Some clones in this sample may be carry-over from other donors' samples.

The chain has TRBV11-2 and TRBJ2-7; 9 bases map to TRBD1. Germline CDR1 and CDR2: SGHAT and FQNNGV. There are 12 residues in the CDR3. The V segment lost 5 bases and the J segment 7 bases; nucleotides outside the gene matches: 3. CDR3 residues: CASSNRGREQYF. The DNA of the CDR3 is TGTGCCAGCAGCAACAGGGGGCGGGAGCAGTACTTC.

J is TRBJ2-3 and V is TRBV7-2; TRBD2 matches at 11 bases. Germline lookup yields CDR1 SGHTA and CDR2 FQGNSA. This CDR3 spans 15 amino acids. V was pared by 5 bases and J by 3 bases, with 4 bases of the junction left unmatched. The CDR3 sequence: CASSPTSGRTDTQYF. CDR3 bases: TGTGCCAGCAGCCCTACTAGCGGGAGAACAGATACGCAGTATTTT.

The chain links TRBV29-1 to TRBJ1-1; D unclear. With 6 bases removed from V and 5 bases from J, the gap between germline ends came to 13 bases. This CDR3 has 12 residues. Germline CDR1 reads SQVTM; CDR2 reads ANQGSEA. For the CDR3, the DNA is TGCAGCGTAGCTTTATTGGGAACTGAAGCTTTCTTT. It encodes CSVALLGTEAFF.

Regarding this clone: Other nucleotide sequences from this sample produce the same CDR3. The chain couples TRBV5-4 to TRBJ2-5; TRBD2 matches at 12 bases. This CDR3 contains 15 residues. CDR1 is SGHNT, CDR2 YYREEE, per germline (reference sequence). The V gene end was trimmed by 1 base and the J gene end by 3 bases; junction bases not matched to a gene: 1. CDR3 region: CASSLRLAGEETQYF. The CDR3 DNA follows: TGTGCCAGCAGCTTGCGACTAGCGGGAGAAGAGACCCAGTACTTC.

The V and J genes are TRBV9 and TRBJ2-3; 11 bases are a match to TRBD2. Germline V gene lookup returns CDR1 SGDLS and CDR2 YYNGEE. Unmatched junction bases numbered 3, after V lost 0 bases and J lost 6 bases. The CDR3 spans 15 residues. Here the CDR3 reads CASSVVAGGLDTQYF. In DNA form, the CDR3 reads TGTGCCAGCAGCGTAGTAGCGGGAGGGCTCGATACGCAGTATTTT. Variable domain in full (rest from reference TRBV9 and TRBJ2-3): DSGVTQTPKHLITATGQRVTLRCSPRSGDLSVYWYQQSLDQGLQFLIQYYNGEERAKGNILERFSAQQFPDLHSELNLSSLELGDSALYFCASSVVAGGLDTQYFGPGTRLTVL.

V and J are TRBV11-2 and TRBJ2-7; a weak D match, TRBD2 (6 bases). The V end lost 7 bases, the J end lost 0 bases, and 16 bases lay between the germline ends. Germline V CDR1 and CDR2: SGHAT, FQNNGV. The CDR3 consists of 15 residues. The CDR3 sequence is CASKGLAQLSYEQYF. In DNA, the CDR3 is TGTGCCAGCAAGGGGCTAGCGCAGCTCTCCTACGAGCAGTACTTC.

The CDR3: CASSPGQGRHEQYF. The CDR3 DNA sequence: TGCGCCAGCAGCCCGGGACAGGGGAGGCACGAGCAGTACTTC. This chain uses TRBV5-1 with TRBJ2-7; 10 nucleotides line up with TRBD1. Germline V gene data show CDR1 as SGHRS and CDR2 as YFSETQ. Trimming removed 4 bases from V and 5 bases from J; junction bases left unmatched: 6. This CDR3 contains 14 residues.

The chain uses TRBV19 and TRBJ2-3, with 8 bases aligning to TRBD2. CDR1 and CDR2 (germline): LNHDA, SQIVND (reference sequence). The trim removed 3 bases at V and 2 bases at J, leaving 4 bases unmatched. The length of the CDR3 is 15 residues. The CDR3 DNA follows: TGTGCCAGTAGTATCACTAGCGGCCCCACAGATACGCAGTATTTT. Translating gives CASSITSGPTDTQYF.

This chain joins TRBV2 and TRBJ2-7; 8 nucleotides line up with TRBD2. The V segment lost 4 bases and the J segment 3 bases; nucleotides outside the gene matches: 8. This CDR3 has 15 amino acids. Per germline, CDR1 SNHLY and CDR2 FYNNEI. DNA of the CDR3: TGTGCCAGCAGTGGGTATGCGGGAGGAGGCTACGAGCAGTACTTC. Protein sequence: CASSGYAGGGYEQYF.

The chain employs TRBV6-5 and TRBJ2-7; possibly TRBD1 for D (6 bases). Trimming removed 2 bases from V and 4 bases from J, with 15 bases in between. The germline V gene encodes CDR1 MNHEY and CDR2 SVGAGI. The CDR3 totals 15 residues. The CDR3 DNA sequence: TGTGCCAGCAGTTACCTTTGGGGGCGCGGTTACGAGCAGTACTTC. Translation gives CASSYLWGRGYEQYF.

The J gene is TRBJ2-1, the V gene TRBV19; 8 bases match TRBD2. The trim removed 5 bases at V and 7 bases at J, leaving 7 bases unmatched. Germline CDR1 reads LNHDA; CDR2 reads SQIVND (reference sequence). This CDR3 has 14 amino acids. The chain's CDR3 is CASSLTGTSNEQFF. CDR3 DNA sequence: TGTGCCAGTAGTCTTACCGGGACTAGTAATGAGCAGTTCTTC.

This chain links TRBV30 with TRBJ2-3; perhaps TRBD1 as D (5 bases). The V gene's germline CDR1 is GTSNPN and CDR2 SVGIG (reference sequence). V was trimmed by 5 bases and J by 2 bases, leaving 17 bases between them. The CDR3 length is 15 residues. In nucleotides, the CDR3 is TGTGCCTGGGGGGCTCTAGGAACATTCACAGATACGCAGTATTTT. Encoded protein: CAWGALGTFTDTQYF.

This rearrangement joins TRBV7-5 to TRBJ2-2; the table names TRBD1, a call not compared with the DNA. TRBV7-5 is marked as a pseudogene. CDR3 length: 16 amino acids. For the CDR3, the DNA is TGTGCCAGAAGCCCCCGAAGTACTGGGGGCTCCGGGGAGCTGTTTTTT. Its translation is CARSPRSTGGSGELFF.

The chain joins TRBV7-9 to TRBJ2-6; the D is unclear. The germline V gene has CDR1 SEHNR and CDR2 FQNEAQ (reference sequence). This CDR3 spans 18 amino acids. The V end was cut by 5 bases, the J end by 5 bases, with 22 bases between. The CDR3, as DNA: TGTGCCAGCAGCCTGGATCGATACCGACAAAGTCGGGCCAACGTCCTGACTTTC. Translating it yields CASSLDRYRQSRANVLTF.

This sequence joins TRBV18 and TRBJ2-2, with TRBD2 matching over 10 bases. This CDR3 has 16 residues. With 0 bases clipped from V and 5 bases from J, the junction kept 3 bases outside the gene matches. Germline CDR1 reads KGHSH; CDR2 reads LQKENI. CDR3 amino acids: CASSPPGLAFTGELFF. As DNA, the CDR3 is TGTGCCAGCTCACCACCGGGACTAGCGTTTACCGGGGAGCTGTTTTTT. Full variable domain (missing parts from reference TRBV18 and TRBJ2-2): NAGVMQNPRHLVRRRGQEARLRCSPMKGHSHVYWYRQLPEEGLKFMVYLQKENIIDESGMPKERFSAEFPKEGPSILRIQQVVRGDSAAYFCASSPPGLAFTGELFFGEGSRLTVL.

This CDR3 is CASSSGGTYEQYF. CDR3 nucleotide sequence: TGTGCCAGCAGCTCCGGTGGGACCTACGAGCAGTACTTC. The chain joins TRBV28 to TRBJ2-7, with D unresolved. The CDR3 extends over 13 amino acids. Germline values: CDR1 MDHEN, CDR2 SYDVKM. V dropped 6 bases and J dropped 2 bases, with 11 bases sitting between them.

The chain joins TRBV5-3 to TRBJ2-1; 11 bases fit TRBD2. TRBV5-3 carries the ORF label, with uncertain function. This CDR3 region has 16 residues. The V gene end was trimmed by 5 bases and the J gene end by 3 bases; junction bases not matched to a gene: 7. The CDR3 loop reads CARRSGTSGYYNEQFF. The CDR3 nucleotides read TGTGCCAGAAGATCAGGGACTAGCGGATACTACAATGAGCAGTTCTTC.

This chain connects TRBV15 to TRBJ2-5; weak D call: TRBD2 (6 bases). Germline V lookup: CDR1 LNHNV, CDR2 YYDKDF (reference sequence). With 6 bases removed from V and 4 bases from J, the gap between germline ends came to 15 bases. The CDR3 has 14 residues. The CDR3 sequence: CATRRAGSPETQYF. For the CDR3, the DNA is TGTGCCACCAGGCGGGCGGGGAGTCCAGAGACCCAGTACTTC.

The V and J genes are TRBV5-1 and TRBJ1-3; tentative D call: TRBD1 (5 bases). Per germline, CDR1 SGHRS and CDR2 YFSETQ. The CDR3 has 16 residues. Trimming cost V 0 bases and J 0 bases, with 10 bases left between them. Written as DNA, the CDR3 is TGCGCCAGCAGCTTGGACAAACAGGTCTCTGGAAACACCATATATTTT. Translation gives CASSLDKQVSGNTIYF.

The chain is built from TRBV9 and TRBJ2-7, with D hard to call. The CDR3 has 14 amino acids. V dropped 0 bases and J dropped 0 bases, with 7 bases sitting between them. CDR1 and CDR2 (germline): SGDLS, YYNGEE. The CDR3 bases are TGTGCCAGCAGCGTAGCCGGGCACTCCTACGAGCAGTACTTC. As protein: CASSVAGHSYEQYF. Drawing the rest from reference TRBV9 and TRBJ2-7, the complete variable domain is DSGVTQTPKHLITATGQRVTLRCSPRSGDLSVYWYQQSLDQGLQFLIQYYNGEERAKGNILERFSAQQFPDLHSELNLSSLELGDSALYFCASSVAGHSYEQYFGPGTRLTVT.

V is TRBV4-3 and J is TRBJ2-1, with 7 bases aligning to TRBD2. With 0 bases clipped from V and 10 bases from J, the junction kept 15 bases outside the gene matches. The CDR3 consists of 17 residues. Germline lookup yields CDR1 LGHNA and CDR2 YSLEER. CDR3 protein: CASSQEGSRLAVGEQFF. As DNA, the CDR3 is TGCGCCAGCAGCCAAGAAGGTTCTCGTCTAGCGGTAGGGGAGCAGTTCTTC.

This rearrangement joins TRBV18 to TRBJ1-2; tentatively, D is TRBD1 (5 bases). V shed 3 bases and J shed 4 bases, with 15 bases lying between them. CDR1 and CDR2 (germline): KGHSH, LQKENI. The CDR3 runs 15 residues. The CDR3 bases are TGTGCCAGCTCACCTTCCTCAGGGACGGGCTATGGCTACACCTTC. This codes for CASSPSSGTGYGYTF.

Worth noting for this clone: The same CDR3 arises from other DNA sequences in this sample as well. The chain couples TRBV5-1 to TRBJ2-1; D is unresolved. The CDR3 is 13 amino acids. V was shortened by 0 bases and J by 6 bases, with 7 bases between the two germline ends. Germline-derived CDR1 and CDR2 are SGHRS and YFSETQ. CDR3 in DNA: TGCGCCAGCAGCTTGGAAGCTCCCAATGAGCAGTTCTTC. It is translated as CASSLEAPNEQFF.

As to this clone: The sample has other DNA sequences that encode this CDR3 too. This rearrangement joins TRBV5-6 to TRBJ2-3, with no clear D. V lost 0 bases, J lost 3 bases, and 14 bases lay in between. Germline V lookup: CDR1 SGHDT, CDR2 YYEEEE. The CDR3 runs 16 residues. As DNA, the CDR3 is TGTGCCAGCAGCTTGGTTTCGGCGGCCCGAACAGATACGCAGTATTTT. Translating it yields CASSLVSAARTDTQYF.

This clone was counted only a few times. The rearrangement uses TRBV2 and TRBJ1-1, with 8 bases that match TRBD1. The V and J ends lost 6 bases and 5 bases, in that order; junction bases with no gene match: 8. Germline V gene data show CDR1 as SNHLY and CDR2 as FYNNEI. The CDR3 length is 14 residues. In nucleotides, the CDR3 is TGTGCCAGCAGGAGGACAGGGAGGATAACTGAAGCTTTCTTT. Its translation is CASRRTGRITEAFF.

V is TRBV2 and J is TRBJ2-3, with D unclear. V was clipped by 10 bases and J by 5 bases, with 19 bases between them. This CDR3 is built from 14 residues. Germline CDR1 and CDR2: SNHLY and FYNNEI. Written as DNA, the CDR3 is TGTGCCACCCGCTTACCCAAGTTTTTAGATACGCAGTATTTT. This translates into CATRLPKFLDTQYF.